The 4 T cell receptor beta chains given below trace back to one sample, sequenced in a study of T cell responses to AZD1222 COVID-19 vaccine. TCRdb's table, derived via immunoSEQ multiplex PCR, lists solely in-frame clones and lacks some. The sample lists around 150,000 clones, 85% to 90% seen once, with 1.5% to 2% in the top ten. The source material was peripheral blood, sampled on day 0 of AZD1222 vaccination. These receptors came from an adult in good health.

This CDR3 is CASSSRAVNYGYTF. CDR3 in DNA: TGTGCCAGCAGTTCTCGGGCGGTGAACTATGGCTACACCTTC. The chain recombines TRBV28 with TRBJ1-2; D unresolved. Germline CDR1 reads MDHEN; CDR2 reads SYDVKM. The V end lost 4 bases, the J end lost 2 bases, and 11 bases lay between the germline ends. The CDR3 sequence is 14 residues long.

The J gene is TRBJ2-2, the V gene TRBV5-1; unclear D gene. This CDR3 has 14 amino acids. V dropped 5 bases and J dropped 2 bases, with 10 bases sitting between them. Germline CDR1 is SGHRS and CDR2 is YFSETQ. The CDR3 DNA is TGCGCCAGCAGTTCGGACCCTAACACCGGGGAGCTGTTTTTT. This sequence encodes CASSSDPNTGELFF. Full variable domain (remainder filled in from reference TRBV5-1 and TRBJ2-2): KAGVTQTPRYLIKTRGQQVTLSCSPISGHRSVSWYQQTPGQGLQFLFEYFSETQRNKGNFPGRFSGRQFSNSRSEMNVSTLELGDSALYLCASSSDPNTGELFFGEGSRLTVL.

The chain employs TRBV5-1 and TRBJ1-5; D gene unclear. The germline V and J ends were trimmed by 3 bases and 3 bases, with 7 bases remaining between them. Germline assignment: CDR1 SGHRS and CDR2 YFSETQ. The CDR3 covers 13 residues. The CDR3 loop is CASSSDYNQPQHF. CDR3 sequence (DNA): TGCGCCAGCAGCTCGGACTACAATCAGCCCCAGCATTTT.

The gene calls are TRBV19 and TRBJ1-5; perhaps TRBD1 as D (5 bases). There are 15 residues in the CDR3. Germline CDR1 is LNHDA and CDR2 is SQIVND (reference sequence). V lost 5 bases and J lost 4, with 15 bases in between. The CDR3 loop reads CASSSGTVTNQPQHF. CDR3 nucleotide sequence: TGTGCCAGTAGTTCCGGGACGGTAACGAATCAGCCCCAGCATTTT.